These T cell receptor beta chains were read from a single sample in a study of T cells in Graves' hyperthyroidism and ophthalmopathy. Each CDR3 protein gets one entry after TCRdb re-called the multiplex PCR reads with MiXCR. The repertoire consists of fewer than 750,000 distinct CDR3 sequences, with 14% to 15% occurring once and the leading ten covering 4.3%. Material: blood. Source of these receptors: a woman aged 40 to 50 with Graves' ophthalmopathy. Both conserved end residues are part of each CDR3. D genes are given only for firm matches. Only part of the rows carry a size: once, few, many, or a class if the clone is expanded.

clone_size,j_call,cdr3_length,v_call,d_call,cdr3_aa,cdr3_nt
many,TRBJ1-2,12,TRBV20-1,TRBD1,CSAQRTGEGYTF,TGCAGTGCTCAAAGGACAGGGGAGGGCTACACCTTC
once,TRBJ1-5,14,TRBV28,NA,CASQLSRSNQPQHF,TGTGCCAGTCAACTTTCACGAAGCAATCAGCCCCAGCATTTT
many,TRBJ2-2,13,TRBV7-6,NA,CVTGEANTGELFF,TGTGTTACCGGAGAGGCGAACACCGGGGAGCTGTTTTTT
many,TRBJ2-7,12,TRBV28,TRBD2,CASSNSGRTQYF,TGTGCCAGCAGCAATAGCGGGAGGACTCAGTACTTC
many,TRBJ1-1,13,TRBV12-3/TRBV12-4,TRBD1,CASTPGGGTEAFF,TGTGCCAGCACCCCAGGGGGGGGCACTGAAGCTTTCTTT
many,TRBJ1-5,16,TRBV7-2,NA,CASSLVGGNSNQPQHF,TGTGCCAGCAGCTTAGTGGGAGGGAATAGCAATCAGCCCCAGCATTTT
many,TRBJ2-7,16,TRBV27,NA,CASSLASAANSYEQYF,TGTGCCAGCAGTTTAGCCTCAGCGGCAAACTCCTACGAGCAGTACTTC
NA,TRBJ1-1,12,TRBV7-8,NA,CASSPEYTEAFF,TGTGCCAGCAGCCCAGAGTACACTGAAGCTTTCTTT
many,TRBJ2-5,13,TRBV28,TRBD1,CASSDRGWETQYF,TGTGCCAGCAGTGACAGGGGATGGGAGACCCAGTACTTC
many,TRBJ2-2,15,TRBV12-3/TRBV12-4,TRBD2,CASRPSGKNTGELFF,TGTGCCAGCAGGCCGAGCGGGAAGAACACCGGGGAGCTGTTTTTT
many,TRBJ2-7,13,TRBV2,NA,CASSDRISYEQYF,TGTGCCAGCAGTGATCGGATCTCCTACGAGCAGTACTTC
many,TRBJ2-5,14,TRBV12-3/TRBV12-4,NA,CASSFGSYQETQYF,TGTGCCAGCAGTTTTGGGTCTTACCAAGAGACCCAGTACTTC
many,TRBJ2-7,14,TRBV6-5,NA,CASSSLAGRGEQYF,TGTGCCAGCAGTTCCCTGGCGGGGCGGGGCGAGCAGTACTTC
many,TRBJ1-1,16,TRBV6-5,NA,CASSYSIYQGNTEAFF,TGTGCCAGCAGTTACTCGATTTATCAGGGAAACACTGAAGCTTTCTTT
NA,TRBJ2-2,14,TRBV7-9,NA,CASSRGGDTGELFF,TGTGCCAGCTCTAGGGGGGGCGACACCGGGGAGCTGTTTTTT
many,TRBJ2-7,13,TRBV6-5,NA,CASRLVGVREQYF,TGTGCCAGCAGACTCGTCGGGGTTCGCGAGCAGTACTTC
NA,TRBJ1-1,18,TRBV6-2/TRBV6-3,NA,CASSYSIKIGGQNTEAFF,TGTGCCAGCAGTTACTCAATTAAGATCGGGGGCCAGAACACTGAAGCTTTCTTT
many,TRBJ1-5,15,TRBV6-2/TRBV6-3,NA,CASSQGRNGWQPQHF,TGTGCCAGCAGCCAAGGCAGGAACGGCTGGCAGCCCCAGCATTTT
few,TRBJ1-2,16,TRBV12-5,NA,CASGPSWQDSNYGYTF,TGTGCTAGTGGTCCCTCTTGGCAGGATTCTAACTATGGCTACACCTTC
many,TRBJ1-3,18,TRBV5-1,NA,CASSLDGQWGRTGNTIYF,TGCGCCAGCAGCTTGGACGGCCAGTGGGGGCGCACTGGAAACACCATATATTTT
few,TRBJ2-7,13,TRBV20-1,TRBD2,CSARRGGRAEQYF,TGCAGTGCTCGCCGGGGCGGGAGGGCCGAGCAGTACTTC
once,TRBJ2-7,14,TRBV6-1,NA,CASSKITTGSRQYF,TGTGCCAGCAGCAAAATTACCACAGGGAGTAGGCAGTACTTC
many,TRBJ1-5,13,TRBV2,NA,CASNLMPNQPQHF,TGTGCCAGCAATCTCATGCCTAATCAGCCCCAGCATTTT
few,TRBJ2-1,17,TRBV19,TRBD2,CASSIWELALVGNEQFF,TGTGCCAGTAGTATTTGGGAACTAGCGCTAGTTGGGAATGAGCAGTTCTTC
few,TRBJ1-2,10,TRBV12-3/TRBV12-4,NA,CVSSQKGYTF,TGTGTCAGCAGTCAAAAGGGCTACACCTTC